The source of this T cell receptor (beta chain) is a study of T cells in Graves' hyperthyroidism and ophthalmopathy. As for the study in general: Before any treatment, at initial diagnosis, peripheral blood was collected. Whole-study findings and limits: Blood held most thyroid clonotypes expanded above 0.001 frequency.

The CDR3 loop spans 12 amino acids. Germline CDR1 SQVTM, CDR2 ANQGSEA. V lost 6 bases and J 2 bases, leaving 11 bases between the germline ends. As to this clonotype: Its antigen is unidentified.

Template material for amplifying TCR beta CDR3 regions consisted of RNA transcripts. When the TCR CDR3 underwent first-round RT-PCR, the HTBI primer set was used. TCRdb re-analysed the multiplex PCR reads in MiXCR, keeping a single row per CDR3 protein. The sample consists of about 560,000 distinct CDR3 sequences, approximately 15% of them appearing once. The study excluded patients with uncontrolled infection, other autoimmune disease, pregnancy or lactation. The sample consisted of blood. The rearrangement uses TRBV29-1 and TRBJ2-7; D may be TRBD1 (5 bases). The receptor comes from a woman aged 18-29 years with Graves' hyperthyroidism. CDR3 nucleotide sequence: TGCAGCGTCAGAGCAGGGACCTACGAGCAGTACTTC. Translation: CSVRAGTYEQYF.